These 21 T cell receptor beta chains came from one sample sequenced in a study of shared T cell receptors in the human thymus. TCRdb keeps only in-frame clones here, not all; method: immunoSEQ multiplex PCR. The table includes roughly 660,000 clones, approximately 88% detected once. These data also featured in a second study, about human thymus T cells.

Material: thymocytes. These receptors were taken from a boy in the first two years of life with a congenital heart defect.

The rearrangement links TRBV30 to TRBJ2-2; TRBD2 aligns across 13 bases. The CDR3 has 16 residues. The germline gives CDR1 GTSNPN, CDR2 SVGIG (reference sequence). V lost 5 bases to trimming and J lost 3 bases; unmatched junction nucleotides: 6. The CDR3 DNA reads TGTGCCTGGGAAGGGACTAGCGGGATTCACACCGGGGAGCTGTTTTTT. It yields the protein CAWEGTSGIHTGELFF.

The rearrangement joins TRBV7-9 to TRBJ2-1, with a tentative D call TRBD2 (7 bases). Germline CDR1 SEHNR, CDR2 FQNEAQ (reference sequence). This CDR3 has 15 amino acids. Trimming pared 1 base from V and 4 bases from J, leaving 11 bases between. The CDR3 region has the DNA TGTGCCAGCAGCTTAGAGGGAGGGGGGTACAATGAGCAGTTCTTC. Protein: CASSLEGGGYNEQFF. The whole variable domain, remainder taken from reference TRBV7-9 and TRBJ2-1, is DTGVSQNPRHKITKRGQNVTFRCDPISEHNRLYWYRQTLGQGPEFLTYFQNEAQLEKSRLLSDRFSAERPKGSFSTLEIQRTEQGDSAMYLCASSLEGGGYNEQFFGPGTRLTVL.

This rearrangement joins TRBV5-1 to TRBJ2-1; tentatively, D is TRBD2 (5 bases). This CDR3 has 13 residues. Germline-derived CDR1 and CDR2 are SGHRS and YFSETQ. V shed 1 base and J shed 7 bases, with 9 bases lying between them. For the CDR3, the DNA is TGCGCCAGCAGCTTGAGGACTGTAAATGAGCAGTTCTTC. Protein sequence: CASSLRTVNEQFF.

The gene calls are TRBV2 and TRBJ2-1; the match to TRBD2 covers 8 bases. CDR3 size: 16 residues. Looked up from germline, CDR1 is SNHLY and CDR2 is FYNNEI. Trimming removed 6 bases from V and 6 bases from J; junction bases left unmatched: 13. For the CDR3, the DNA is TGTGCCAGCAGGACGACTAGCGTTGATTCGCTCAATGAGCAGTTCTTC. Protein: CASRTTSVDSLNEQFF.

The chain combines TRBV28 with TRBJ2-3; D call uncertain. V lost 4 bases and J lost 2, with 13 bases in between. The germline V gene has CDR1 MDHEN and CDR2 SYDVKM. The CDR3 spans 15 residues. The CDR3 loop is CASSYPTAHTDTQYF. The CDR3 DNA is TGTGCCAGCAGTTACCCCACTGCTCACACAGATACGCAGTATTTT.

The V gene is TRBV14, the J gene TRBJ2-3; 15 bases align to TRBD2. Germline values: CDR1 SGHDN, CDR2 FVKESK. V trimming: 4 bases; J trimming: 6 bases; junction bases outside the gene matches: 5. There are 16 residues in the CDR3. CDR3 residues: CASSRTGTSGRDTQYF. CDR3 nucleotide sequence: TGTGCCAGCAGCCGGACCGGGACTAGCGGGAGGGATACGCAGTATTTT.

The V gene is TRBV27, the J gene TRBJ2-2; maybe TRBD1 (5 bases). The germline CDR1 and CDR2 sequences are MNHEY and SMNVEV (reference sequence). Trimming stripped 10 bases from V and 5 bases from J, with 8 bases between. The CDR3 length is 11 residues. CDR3 DNA sequence: TGTGCCACCTCAGGGACCGGGGAGCTGTTTTTT. It translates to CATSGTGELFF.

The rearrangement links TRBV25-1 to TRBJ2-7; 7 nucleotides agree with TRBD1. Germline CDR1 reads MGHDK; CDR2 reads SYGVNS. The CDR3 has 15 amino acids. J was trimmed by 9 bases and V by 3 bases; bases with no gene match: 14. CDR3 region: CASSDHRGIYEGQYF. The CDR3 region has the DNA TGTGCCAGCAGTGACCACAGGGGAATCTACGAAGGGCAGTACTTC.

This clone was recorded once. The chain has TRBV28 and TRBJ1-1, with 7 bases fitting TRBD1. This CDR3 region has 16 residues. V lost 5 bases, J lost 2 bases, and 11 bases stayed unmatched. The germline V gene encodes CDR1 MDHEN and CDR2 SYDVKM. CDR3 loop: CASSRGQVEVNTEAFF. The CDR3 nucleotides read TGTGCCAGCAGTCGCGGACAGGTGGAGGTAAACACTGAAGCTTTCTTT.

The rearrangement links TRBV13 to TRBJ1-4; D is undetermined. Germline V gene lookup returns CDR1 PRHDT and CDR2 FYEKMQ (reference sequence). The CDR3 consists of 14 residues. V was shortened by 5 bases and J by 2 bases, with 9 bases between the two germline ends. CDR3 bases: TGTGCCAGCAGCCGAGGACTGACTAATGAAAAACTGTTTTTT. Translating gives CASSRGLTNEKLFF.

The V gene is TRBV11-2, the J gene TRBJ2-7, with TRBD2 matching 8 bases. The CDR3 has 15 amino acids. Germline CDR1 SGHAT, CDR2 FQNNGV. Losses at the gene ends were 5 bases for V and 2 bases for J; bases not matched to a gene: 8. The CDR3 region is CASSPSGSPTYEQYF. In DNA, the CDR3 is TGTGCCAGCAGCCCAAGCGGGAGCCCCACCTACGAGCAGTACTTC.

V usage is TRBV27 and J usage is TRBJ2-1, with TRBD2 matching over 8 bases. CDR1 MNHEY and CDR2 SMNVEV come from the germline V gene (reference sequence). This CDR3 contains 17 residues. Germline trimming cut 4 bases from V and 2 bases from J; bases unmatched to any gene: 10. This CDR3 reads CASSSLRSGSAYNEQFF. As DNA, the CDR3 is TGTGCCAGCAGTTCGCTCCGAAGCGGGAGCGCCTACAATGAGCAGTTCTTC.

This clone was found a few times. This chain uses TRBV15 with TRBJ2-3; 9 bases are shared with TRBD2. The CDR3 runs to 17 residues. V was clipped by 2 bases and J by 5 bases; unmatched bases: 11. Germline V gene lookup returns CDR1 LNHNV and CDR2 YYDKDF (reference sequence). The CDR3 protein is CATSRSRPPAGGDTQYF. CDR3 bases: TGTGCCACCAGCAGATCACGCCCACCAGCGGGAGGAGATACGCAGTATTTT.

The gene calls are TRBV5-1 and TRBJ1-2; TRBD1 matches at 8 bases. With V trimmed by 3 bases and J by 8 bases, 9 bases remained unmatched. The CDR3 is 14 amino acids. Germline V CDR1 and CDR2: SGHRS, YFSETQ. CDR3: CASSWGDRGQGYTF. In DNA, the CDR3 is TGCGCCAGCAGCTGGGGTGACAGGGGACAGGGCTACACCTTC.

This clone is a singleton in its sample. The V and J genes are TRBV10-3 and TRBJ2-5; 7 nucleotides match TRBD2. Unmatched junction bases numbered 9, after V lost 4 bases and J lost 4 bases. CDR1 and CDR2 from the germline V gene are ENHRY and SYGVKD. The CDR3 totals 15 residues. In DNA, the CDR3 is TGTGCCATCAGTGGGGGGACTAAGAACACAGAGACCCAGTACTTC. Its translation: CAISGGTKNTETQYF.

The chain employs TRBV30 and TRBJ2-2; TRBD1 agrees at 11 bases. The trim removed 2 bases at V and 5 bases at J, leaving 19 bases unmatched. CDR1 is GTSNPN, CDR2 SVGIG, per germline (reference sequence). The CDR3 contains 20 residues. Here the CDR3 reads CAWSQRTGGASGRSTGELFF. The CDR3 coding sequence is TGTGCCTGGAGTCAGAGGACAGGGGGCGCGAGCGGGAGGTCTACCGGGGAGCTGTTTTTT. The variable domain in full, with the rest retrieved from reference TRBV30 and TRBJ2-2, is SQTIHQWPATLVQPVGSPLSLECTVEGTSNPNLYWYRQAAGRGLQLLFYSVGIGQISSEVPQNLSASRPQDRQFILSSKKLLLSDSGFYLCAWSQRTGGASGRSTGELFFGEGSRLTVL.

Only a few counts were recorded for this clone. J is TRBJ2-7 and V is TRBV4-2; 9 nucleotides align to TRBD2. The V and J ends lost 0 bases and 2 bases, in that order; junction bases with no gene match: 11. Germline V gives CDR1 LGHNA, CDR2 YNFKEQ. CDR3 length: 18 residues. CDR3 region: CASSQDGRASGTPYEQYF. The CDR3 DNA reads as TGTGCCAGCAGCCAAGATGGGAGGGCTAGCGGGACCCCCTACGAGCAGTACTTC.

This sequence joins TRBV10-1 and TRBJ2-3; the match to TRBD2 covers 9 bases. Germline V gene data show CDR1 as WNHNN and CDR2 as SYGVQD (reference sequence). The CDR3 sequence is 13 residues long. The V segment lost 7 bases and the J segment 6 bases; nucleotides outside the gene matches: 5. The CDR3 sequence is CASTSSGTDTQYF. The CDR3, as DNA: TGCGCCAGCACTTCTAGCGGGACGGATACGCAGTATTTT.

This rearrangement joins TRBV5-1 to TRBJ2-1; 10 positions match TRBD1. The CDR3 is 20 amino acids. The V gene end was trimmed by 1 base and the J gene end by 0 bases; junction bases not matched to a gene: 13. Germline CDR1 and CDR2: SGHRS and YFSETQ. CDR3 loop: CASSLILGGQGPSSYNEQFF. CDR3 DNA sequence: TGCGCCAGCAGCTTGATCCTTGGGGGACAGGGGCCTAGCTCCTACAATGAGCAGTTCTTC.

The V and J genes are TRBV4-3 and TRBJ1-4; TRBD1 matches at 7 bases. Germline loops: CDR1 LGHNA, CDR2 YSLEER. The CDR3 runs to 21 residues. V gave up 0 bases and J gave up 0 bases; unmatched junction bases: 16. The CDR3 here is CASSQDNRGPLRPATNEKLFF. Here the CDR3 DNA reads TGCGCCAGCAGCCAAGATAACAGGGGCCCACTCCGCCCCGCAACTAATGAAAAACTGTTTTTT.

V is TRBV5-1 and J is TRBJ2-1; 9 bases map to TRBD1. Germline V gives CDR1 SGHRS, CDR2 YFSETQ. Germline trimming cut 0 bases from V and 2 bases from J; bases unmatched to any gene: 6. The CDR3 is 17 amino acids. The chain's CDR3 is CASSLAGDREAYNEQFF. The CDR3 nucleotides are TGCGCCAGCAGCTTGGCCGGGGACAGGGAGGCCTACAATGAGCAGTTCTTC. Together with reference TRBV5-1 and TRBJ2-1, the CDR3 gives the full variable domain: KAGVTQTPRYLIKTRGQQVTLSCSPISGHRSVSWYQQTPGQGLQFLFEYFSETQRNKGNFPGRFSGRQFSNSRSEMNVSTLELGDSALYLCASSLAGDREAYNEQFFGPGTRLTVL.